This TCR beta chain came from a study of regulatory T cells in long-lasting Graves disease. For TCR beta, libraries came from iRepertoire HTBI primers and Arm-PCR of CDR3 regions. TCRdb re-analysed the multiplex PCR reads in MiXCR, keeping a single row per CDR3 protein. The repertoire holds 600,000 to 800,000 distinct CDR3 sequences, with 25% to 35% as singletons. The time point is: persistent/refractory GD, antithyroid drugs over 5 years with positive TRAb. There was RNA extracted from PBMCs, and the TCR library was made from it. Guidelines of the American Thyroid Association were used to diagnose Graves' disease. Roughly 10 milliliters of peripheral blood were taken and placed in EDTA tubes. J lost 6 bases, V lost 0 bases, and 4 bases had no gene match. The CDR3 covers 15 residues. Germline CDR1 SGHRS, CDR2 YFSETQ.

The sequence was obtained from a female donor with Graves disease. The chain is built from TRBV5-1 and TRBJ2-2; 8 bases fit TRBD2. Sequences were derived from peripheral blood mononuclear cells (PBMCs), sampled when the disease was refractory, from a patient treated with antithyroid drugs. CDR3 bases: TGCGCCAGCAGCTTGGCCACGGGAGGGCCCGGGGAGCTGTTTTTT. Protein product: CASSLATGGPGELFF.